The source of this T cell receptor beta chain is a study of cytomegalovirus exposure and HLA in healthy donors. The study, taken as a whole, reports: In vitro experiments confirmed that three CMV-associated chains were specific for CMV antigens. The study labeled more than 150 TCR beta chains cytomegalovirus-associated. In a later analysis, a genetic analysis reported fewer productive-TCR N-insertions in an Asian-associated ancestry cluster than the cohort average. Prior analysis indicated that the majority of TCR beta V segments exhibited productivity approximately 90% or approximately 30% of the time.

In the PCR, 60 Vbeta and 13 Jbeta primers were used. Profiling relied on immunoSEQ multiplex PCR, and the TCRdb table lists in-frame clones only, not all of them. The profile shows roughly 240,000 clones, more than 70% of them singletons. Of note for this clone: The antigen remains undetermined.

V was pared by 2 bases and J by 0 bases, with 11 bases between. The germline CDR1 and CDR2 sequences are MNHEY and SVGAGI. CDR3 length: 15 residues. The sequencing sample was made of PBMCs. V usage is TRBV6-5 and J usage is TRBJ2-7; D gene ambiguous. The sequence was collected from a boy aged 10-17 years in good health and CMV-seronegative. The CDR3 loop reads CASSYTVRHSYEQYF. DNA for the CDR3: TGTGCCAGCAGTTACACGGTCAGGCACTCCTACGAGCAGTACTTC.